The T cell receptor beta chain described here comes from a study of T cells in Graves' hyperthyroidism and ophthalmopathy. There are 16 residues in the CDR3. Germline loops: CDR1 SGHAT, CDR2 FQNNGV. Trimming removed 1 base from V and 5 bases from J; junction bases left unmatched: 6. Study-wide findings and caveats: Blood held most thyroid clonotypes expanded above 0.001 frequency.

Amplified TCR beta CDR3 regions derived from RNA transcripts. In the first-round RT-PCR of the TCR CDR3, the HTBI primer set was used. One entry per CDR3 protein results from TCRdb running MiXCR on the multiplex PCR reads. Of 250,000 to 350,000 distinct CDR3 sequences listed, roughly 17% are singletons. Of note for this clonotype: Its specificity is not known.

This rearrangement joins TRBV11-2 to TRBJ2-5; 11 nucleotides match TRBD1. Material for sequencing was blood. This TCR was recovered from a man aged 30 to 45 with Graves' hyperthyroidism. The DNA for the CDR3 is TGTGCCAGCAGCTTAGGGACAGGGGGCTTAGAGGAGACCCAGTACTTC. As protein: CASSLGTGGLEETQYF.